The 25 T cell receptor beta chains given below trace back to one sample, sequenced in a study of cytomegalovirus exposure and HLA in healthy donors. The PCR ran on 60 Vbeta and 13 Jbeta primers. Clones were sequenced by immunoSEQ multiplex PCR, and TCRdb holds only the in-frame ones, with some missing. The sample records roughly 240,000 clones, 82% being singletons. The sequencing input was PBMCs. These receptors originate from a woman aged 40 to 55 in good health and CMV-seropositive.

The chain has TRBV5-4 and TRBJ2-1; 7 bases are a match to TRBD2. Germline CDR1 reads SGHNT; CDR2 reads YYREEE (reference sequence). The CDR3 sequence is 14 residues long. Trimming removed 0 bases from V and 8 bases from J; junction bases left unmatched: 5. The CDR3 sequence is CASSLVGGRHEQFF. CDR3 sequence (DNA): TGTGCCAGCAGCTTGGTCGGGGGGAGGCATGAGCAGTTCTTC. Combining the CDR3 with reference TRBV5-4 and TRBJ2-1 gives the whole variable domain ETGVTQSPTHLIKTRGQQVTLRCSSQSGHNTVSWYQQALGQGPQFIFQYYREEENGRGNFPPRFSGLQFPNYSSELNVNALELDDSALYLCASSLVGGRHEQFFGPGTRLTVL.

The V and J genes are TRBV6-4 and TRBJ1-5, with TRBD1 as a possible D gene (5 bases). V lost 7 bases, J lost 5 bases, and 21 bases lay in between. The V gene's germline CDR1 is MRHNA and CDR2 SNTAGT. The CDR3 sequence is 16 residues long. CDR3 sequence: CASIPMGTSTYQPQHF. Written as DNA, the CDR3 is TGTGCCAGCATTCCCATGGGGACTTCCACATATCAGCCCCAGCATTTT.

In nucleotides, the CDR3 is TGTGCCAGCAGCTTGACTAGCGGGAGGCAACCTCAGTACTTC. It yields the protein CASSLTSGRQPQYF. The V call is TRBV6-5, the J call TRBJ2-7, with TRBD2 matching over 13 bases. V lost 6 bases, J lost 10 bases, and 9 bases stayed unmatched. Germline V gene lookup returns CDR1 MNHEY and CDR2 SVGAGI. The CDR3 has 14 amino acids.

J is TRBJ1-1 and V is TRBV27, with 7 bases aligning to TRBD1. Germline-derived CDR1 and CDR2 are MNHEY and SMNVEV (reference sequence). V lost 6 bases and J lost 3; bases outside the gene matches: 10. The CDR3 length is 15 residues. The CDR3 DNA sequence: TGTGCCAGCAGGATCAGGGGGTACGGCGACACTGAAGCTTTCTTT. Its translation: CASRIRGYGDTEAFF.

The chain has TRBV29-1 and TRBJ2-1; 8 nucleotides align to TRBD2. The J segment lost 0 bases and the V segment lost 6 bases, leaving 16 bases of the junction unmatched. The CDR3 runs to 18 residues. Germline CDR1 is SQVTM and CDR2 is ANQGSEA. The chain's CDR3 is CSVLRASGSLSSYNEQFF. In DNA, the CDR3 is TGCAGCGTACTGAGGGCTAGCGGGTCCTTGAGCTCCTACAATGAGCAGTTCTTC.

The chain carries TRBV7-6 and TRBJ2-4, with 7 nucleotides matching TRBD2. With V trimmed by 1 base and J by 0 bases, 12 bases remained unmatched. Germline CDR1 and CDR2: SGHVS and FNYEAQ. The CDR3 consists of 19 residues. CDR3 in amino acids: CASSLDSWASGLAKNIQYF. Written as DNA, the CDR3 is TGTGCCAGCAGCTTAGATTCATGGGCTAGCGGACTAGCCAAAAACATTCAGTACTTC. Combining the CDR3 with reference TRBV7-6 and TRBJ2-4 gives the whole variable domain GAGVSQSPRYKVTKRGQDVALRCDPISGHVSLYWYRQALGQGPEFLTYFNYEAQQDKSGLPNDRFSAERPEGSISTLTIQRTEQRDSAMYRCASSLDSWASGLAKNIQYFGAGTRLSVL.

The chain recombines TRBV5-4 with TRBJ2-2, with TRBD2 identical over 9 bases. The CDR3 covers 16 residues. Trimming cost V 3 bases and J 6 bases; bases outside gene matches: 9. CDR1 and CDR2 (germline): SGHNT, YYREEE (reference sequence). CDR3 bases: TGTGCCAGCAGCTGGGCCGGGACTAGCATCTCCGGGGAGCTGTTTTTT. Encoded protein: CASSWAGTSISGELFF.

This clone showed up just a few times. As DNA, the CDR3 is TGTGCCAGCAGCTTGGGACGGGACAGAAGCTCCTACGAGCAGTACTTC. It yields the protein CASSLGRDRSSYEQYF. The chain uses TRBV5-4 and TRBJ2-7; 7 bases line up with TRBD1. V shed 0 bases and J 0 bases; nucleotides not matched to a gene: 6. The CDR3 runs to 16 residues. Germline-derived CDR1 and CDR2 are SGHNT and YYREEE (reference sequence).

The sample holds one count of this clone. The V call is TRBV6-1, the J call TRBJ1-5; no clear D. This CDR3 spans 14 amino acids. V was trimmed by 2 bases and J by 2 bases, leaving 7 bases between them. Germline V lookup: CDR1 MNHNS, CDR2 SASEGT. CDR3 nucleotide sequence: TGTGCCAGCAGTGAAAGTTGGCGCAATCAGCCCCAGCATTTT. This gives the protein CASSESWRNQPQHF.

The chain is built from TRBV11-3 and TRBJ1-2; D may be TRBD1 (5 bases). The CDR3 consists of 15 residues. Trimming cost V 0 bases and J 4 bases, with 12 bases left between them. Germline CDR1 SGHNT, CDR2 YENEEA. CDR3 nucleotide sequence: TGTGCCAGCAGCTTAGACCCAGTAACAGGCTATGGCTACACCTTC. This codes for CASSLDPVTGYGYTF.

The chain recombines TRBV19 with TRBJ2-3, with D perhaps matching TRBD2 (7 bases). Between the trimmed V and J ends, which lost 7 bases and 1 base, there was a span of 15 bases. The CDR3 totals 15 residues. Germline CDR1 LNHDA, CDR2 SQIVND (reference sequence). The CDR3 nucleotides read TGTGCCAGTACCGATGGGGGGGCGGGCACAGATACGCAGTATTTT. This translates into CASTDGGAGTDTQYF.

This clone was found a few times. CDR3 loop: CASGSWDRGNQPQHF. The CDR3 region has the DNA TGTGCCAGCGGTTCCTGGGACAGGGGCAATCAGCCCCAGCATTTT. The genes are TRBV27 and TRBJ1-5; 9 nucleotides match TRBD1. The ends lost 8 bases at V and 2 bases at J; junction bases unmatched: 7. CDR3 length: 15 amino acids. Germline values: CDR1 MNHEY, CDR2 SMNVEV (reference sequence).

The chain joins TRBV7-9 to TRBJ2-2, with D perhaps TRBD1 (6 bases). The CDR3 has 15 residues. Trimming took off 7 bases at V and 2 bases at J, with 14 bases between the two ends. Germline V gene data show CDR1 as SEHNR and CDR2 as FQNEAQ (reference sequence). The CDR3 reads CASTRGGLNTGELFF. The CDR3 DNA sequence: TGTGCCAGCACCAGGGGTGGCCTTAACACCGGGGAGCTGTTTTTT.

The chain couples TRBV6-5 to TRBJ1-1; the D gene is possibly TRBD1 (5 bases). Germline V gives CDR1 MNHEY, CDR2 SVGAGI. The CDR3 runs 13 residues. Trimming removed 6 bases at V and 2 bases at J, with 10 bases between. CDR3 in DNA: TGTGCCAGCAGCCCGGGGGGAAACACTGAAGCTTTCTTT. It yields the protein CASSPGGNTEAFF.

J is TRBJ1-4 and V is TRBV11-2; 9 bases map to TRBD1. The CDR3 extends over 16 amino acids. The germline gives CDR1 SGHAT, CDR2 FQNNGV. V lost 1 base to trimming and J lost 6 bases; unmatched junction nucleotides: 6. The CDR3 here is CASSLVGGDRDEKLFF. The CDR3 DNA reads as TGTGCCAGCAGCTTAGTTGGGGGGGACAGGGATGAAAAACTGTTTTTT.

The chain's CDR3 is CASSLEGLAGGDTQYF. The CDR3, as DNA: TGCGCCAGCAGCTTGGAGGGACTAGCGGGGGGAGATACGCAGTATTTT. The chain combines TRBV5-1 with TRBJ2-3, with 15 bases matching TRBD2. Per germline, CDR1 SGHRS and CDR2 YFSETQ. With 0 bases clipped from V and 5 bases from J, the junction kept 1 base outside the gene matches. This CDR3 has 16 amino acids.

J is TRBJ2-7 and V is TRBV30, with 7 bases fitting TRBD1. Germline loops: CDR1 GTSNPN, CDR2 SVGIG (reference sequence). This CDR3 contains 13 residues. V lost 5 bases, J lost 2 bases, and 6 bases stayed unmatched. CDR3 sequence reads: CAWSTGLPYEQYF. CDR3 in DNA: TGTGCCTGGTCGACAGGGCTCCCCTACGAGCAGTACTTC.

The rearrangement joins TRBV5-1 to TRBJ1-1; 9 bases are shared with TRBD1. V lost 3 bases to trimming and J lost 11 bases; unmatched junction nucleotides: 8. This CDR3 region has 13 residues. Germline V gene sequence: CDR1 SGHRS, CDR2 YFSETQ. CDR3 residues: CASSSDRGEFAFF. The CDR3 coding sequence is TGCGCCAGCAGCTCGGACAGGGGAGAGTTTGCTTTCTTT.

The chain uses TRBV19 and TRBJ1-5, with 10 bases lining up with TRBD1. CDR1 and CDR2 from the germline V gene are LNHDA and SQIVND (reference sequence). V lost 3 bases and J lost 1; bases outside the gene matches: 9. The CDR3 consists of 18 residues. DNA for the CDR3: TGTGCCAGTAGTATTGAGTGGGACAGGGGAAGGAGCAATCAGCCCCAGCATTTT. Residues: CASSIEWDRGRSNQPQHF.

This clone has more than one count but fewer than ten. This chain connects TRBV9 to TRBJ1-2; 7 bases line up with TRBD1. After removal of 4 bases from V and 0 bases from J, the junction contained 9 bases not matched to a gene. The CDR3 has 16 residues. CDR1 and CDR2 (germline): SGDLS, YYNGEE. As DNA, the CDR3 is TGTGCCAGCAGCTCGACCTCCGGGACAGCTAACTATGGCTACACCTTC. Residues: CASSSTSGTANYGYTF.

The chain couples TRBV2 to TRBJ2-2, with 12 bases aligning to TRBD2. The length of the CDR3 is 15 residues. With V trimmed by 8 bases and J by 6 bases, 7 bases remained unmatched. Germline V gene data show CDR1 as SNHLY and CDR2 as FYNNEI. This CDR3 is CASSLAGGGSGELFF. Here the CDR3 DNA reads TGTGCCAGCTCCCTAGCGGGAGGGGGCTCCGGGGAGCTGTTTTTT.

This chain links TRBV5-6 with TRBJ1-5; TRBD1 agrees at 9 bases. Germline V gene lookup returns CDR1 SGHDT and CDR2 YYEEEE. V lost 2 bases to trimming and J lost 7 bases; unmatched junction nucleotides: 7. CDR3 size: 15 residues. The CDR3 DNA reads TGTGCCAGCAGCTTAACTACAGGGGGCGGCCAGCCCCAGCATTTT. Its translation: CASSLTTGGGQPQHF.

This chain uses TRBV18 with TRBJ1-2; TRBD1 aligns across 7 bases. The CDR3 is 13 amino acids. Trimming removed 2 bases from V and 5 bases from J; junction bases left unmatched: 2. CDR1 and CDR2 from the germline V gene are KGHSH and LQKENI. CDR3 nucleotides: TGTGCCAGCTCACCAGACAGGGAATATGGCTACACCTTC. This translates into CASSPDREYGYTF. Full variable domain (rest looked up from reference TRBV18 and TRBJ1-2): NAGVMQNPRHLVRRRGQEARLRCSPMKGHSHVYWYRQLPEEGLKFMVYLQKENIIDESGMPKERFSAEFPKEGPSILRIQQVVRGDSAAYFCASSPDREYGYTFGSGTRLTVV.

The chain recombines TRBV4-2 with TRBJ2-3; 9 positions agree with TRBD2. Trimming took 0 bases from V and 6 from J; bases not matched to a gene: 7. This CDR3 is built from 16 residues. CDR1 LGHNA and CDR2 YNFKEQ come from the germline V gene. The CDR3 is CASSQEIAGDGDTQYF. The CDR3 DNA follows: TGTGCCAGCAGCCAAGAAATAGCGGGGGATGGGGATACGCAGTATTTT.

CDR3 bases: TGCGCCAGCAGCCAAGCGACAGGGGTCTACGAGCAGTACTTC. Amino acid sequence: CASSQATGVYEQYF. The chain has TRBV4-1 and TRBJ2-7; 8 bases agree with TRBD1. The germline gives CDR1 MGHRA, CDR2 YSYEKL. J gave up 3 bases and V 1 base, and 2 bases lay outside the gene matches. This CDR3 spans 14 amino acids.